This passage covers 3 T cell receptor beta chains from one sample sequenced in a study of Ad26.COV2.S vaccination and SARS-CoV-2 variants (dated by TCRdb to about 2021). The method was the immunoSEQ multiplex PCR assay. Drawn from immuneACCESS, this table holds only the in-frame rearrangements with V and J called that TCRdb kept. Clones are partly lost; checked studies trace under half to an unresolved V gene and leave the rest unexplained. The sample includes 440,000 or so clones, with about nine tenths observed a single time. 1.7% of the sample goes to the ten largest clones. What the treatment or condition label conveys for this sample: roughly 20 received Ad26.COV2.S at low or high dose, single or two shots; several received placebo; per-sample allocation not given. Repertoires of vaccine and placebo recipients were sequenced from samples taken on day 63 after the first injection. The sequencing here drew on peripheral blood, taken in a trial of Ad26.COV2.S vaccine versus placebo. The receptor source for this set is a person aged 18-60 years who received the Ad26.COV2.S COVID-19 vaccine or a placebo.

Of note for this clone: The junction shows a germline mismatch at one end, possibly a read error. This chain links TRBV28 with TRBJ2-3, with 8 positions matching TRBD2. Germline V CDR1 and CDR2: MDHEN, SYDVKM. This CDR3 spans 17 amino acids. The CDR3 region has the DNA TGTGTCAGCAGTTACCCCCCCCAAGCGGGGGGCACAGATACGCAGTATTTT. Translated, it gives CVSSYPPQAGGTDTQYF. Drawing the rest from reference TRBV28 and TRBJ2-3, the complete variable domain is DVKVTQSSRYLVKRTGEKVFLECVQDMDHENMFWYRQDPGLGLRLIYFSYDVKMKEKGDIPEGYSVSREKKERFSLILESASTNQTSMYLCVSSYPPQAGGTDTQYFGPGTRLTVL.

The chain joins TRBV5-8 to TRBJ2-5; 8 nucleotides align to TRBD1. With V trimmed by 2 bases and J by 3 bases, 15 bases remained unmatched. CDR1 is SGHTS, CDR2 YDEGEE, per germline. The CDR3 is 18 residues long. CDR3 DNA sequence: TGTGCCAGCAGCTTTCTCGAAACACAGGGGGTGCCAAAAGAGACCCAGTACTTC. Protein: CASSFLETQGVPKETQYF.

The chain joins TRBV28 to TRBJ1-2; D gene unclear. V lost 1 base and J 8 bases, leaving 11 bases between the germline ends. The CDR3 is 13 amino acids. Germline V gives CDR1 MDHEN, CDR2 SYDVKM. CDR3 in amino acids: CASSLSLREGYTF. Here the CDR3 DNA reads TGTGCCAGCAGTTTATCCTTACGCGAGGGCTACACCTTC.